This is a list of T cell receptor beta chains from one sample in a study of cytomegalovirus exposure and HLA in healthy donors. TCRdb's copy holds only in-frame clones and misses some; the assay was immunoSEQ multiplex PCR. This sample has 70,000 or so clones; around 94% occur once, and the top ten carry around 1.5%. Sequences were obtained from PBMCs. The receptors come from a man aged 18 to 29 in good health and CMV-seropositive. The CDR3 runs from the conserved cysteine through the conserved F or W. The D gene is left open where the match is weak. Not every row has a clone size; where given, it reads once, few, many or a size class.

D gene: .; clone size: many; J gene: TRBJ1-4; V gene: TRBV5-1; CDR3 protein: CASSLGALTNEKLFF; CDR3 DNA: TGCGCCAGCAGCTTGGGGGCGTTAACTAATGAAAAACTGTTTTTT
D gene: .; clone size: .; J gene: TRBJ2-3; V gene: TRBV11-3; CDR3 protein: CASSSRWTQPDTQYF; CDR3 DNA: TGTGCCAGCAGTTCCCGATGGACTCAGCCAGATACGCAGTATTTT
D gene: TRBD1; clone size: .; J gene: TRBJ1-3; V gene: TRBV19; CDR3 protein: CASTLDRVSGNTIYF; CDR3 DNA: TGTGCCAGTACCCTAGACAGGGTATCTGGAAACACCATATATTTT
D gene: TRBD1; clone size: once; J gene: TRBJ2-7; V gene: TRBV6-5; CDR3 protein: CASSPGQGAYEQYF; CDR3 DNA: TGTGCCAGCAGTCCCGGACAGGGGGCTTACGAGCAGTACTTC
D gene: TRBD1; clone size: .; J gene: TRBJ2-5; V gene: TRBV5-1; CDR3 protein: CASSLGDSQGDQETQYF; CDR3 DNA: TGCGCCAGCAGCTTGGGGGACAGTCAAGGGGACCAAGAGACCCAGTACTTC
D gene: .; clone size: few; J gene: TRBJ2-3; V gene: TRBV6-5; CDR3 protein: CASSQGGGTQYF; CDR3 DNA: TGTGCCAGCAGTCAAGGAGGAGGTACGCAGTATTTT
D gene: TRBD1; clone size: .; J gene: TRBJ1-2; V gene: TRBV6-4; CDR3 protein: CASSDQTGGANGYTF; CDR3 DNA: TGTGCCAGCAGTGACCAAACAGGGGGCGCGAATGGCTACACCTTC
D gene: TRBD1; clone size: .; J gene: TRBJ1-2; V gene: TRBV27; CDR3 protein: CASSSDRVYGYTF; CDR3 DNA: TGTGCCAGCAGTTCGGACAGGGTCTATGGCTACACCTTC
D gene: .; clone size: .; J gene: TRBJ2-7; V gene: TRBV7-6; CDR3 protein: CASSSLESSYEQYF; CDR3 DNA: TGTGCCAGCAGCTCCTTGGAGAGTTCCTACGAGCAGTACTTC
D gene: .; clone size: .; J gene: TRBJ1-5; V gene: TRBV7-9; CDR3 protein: CASSTDRMNQPQHF; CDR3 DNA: TGTGCCAGCAGCACCGACAGGATGAATCAGCCCCAGCATTTT
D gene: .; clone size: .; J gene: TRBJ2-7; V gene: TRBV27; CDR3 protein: CASKLGAGQSSYEQYF; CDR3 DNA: TGTGCCAGCAAGTTGGGGGCAGGACAGAGCTCCTACGAGCAGTACTTC
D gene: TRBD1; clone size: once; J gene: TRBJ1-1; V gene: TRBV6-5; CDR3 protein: CASSRGTDTEAFF; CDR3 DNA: TGTGCCAGCAGTCGCGGGACAGACACTGAAGCTTTCTTT
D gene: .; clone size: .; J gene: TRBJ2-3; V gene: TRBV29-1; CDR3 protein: CSVEVLASGIGDTQYF; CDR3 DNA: TGCAGCGTTGAAGTTTTAGCGTCGGGGATCGGGGATACGCAGTATTTT
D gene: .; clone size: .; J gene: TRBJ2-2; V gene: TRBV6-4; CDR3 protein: CASRKTYSTGELFF; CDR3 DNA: TGTGCCAGTAGAAAAACCTACTCCACCGGGGAGCTGTTTTTT
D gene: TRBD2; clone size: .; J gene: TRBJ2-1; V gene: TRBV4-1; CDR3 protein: CASSHEGLAGRNEQFF; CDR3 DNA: TGCGCCAGCAGCCATGAGGGACTAGCGGGACGAAATGAGCAGTTCTTC
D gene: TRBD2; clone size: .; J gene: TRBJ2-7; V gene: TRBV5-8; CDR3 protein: CASSLTLAGGSYEQYF; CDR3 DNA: TGTGCCAGCAGCTTGACCCTAGCGGGAGGATCCTACGAGCAGTACTTC
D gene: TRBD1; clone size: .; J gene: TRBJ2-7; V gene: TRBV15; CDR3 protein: CATSSPDREWVSEQYF; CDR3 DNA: TGTGCCACCAGCTCCCCTGACAGGGAATGGGTCTCCGAGCAGTACTTC
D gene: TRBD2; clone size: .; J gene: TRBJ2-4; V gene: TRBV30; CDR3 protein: CASSSLAGEVSKNIQYF; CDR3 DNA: TGTGCCTCCTCGAGCCTAGCGGGAGAGGTCTCCAAAAACATTCAGTACTTC
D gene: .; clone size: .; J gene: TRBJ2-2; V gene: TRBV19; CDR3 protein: CASSTAGELFF; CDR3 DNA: TGTGCCAGTAGTACGGCCGGGGAGCTGTTTTTT
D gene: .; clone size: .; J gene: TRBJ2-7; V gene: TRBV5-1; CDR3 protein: CASSLYPGGGVGEQYF; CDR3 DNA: TGCGCCAGCAGCTTGTATCCAGGCGGGGGCGTTGGGGAGCAGTACTTC
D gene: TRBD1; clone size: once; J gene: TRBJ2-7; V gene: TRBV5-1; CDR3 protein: CASSRGQVYEQYF; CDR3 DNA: TGCGCCAGCAGCCGGGGACAGGTCTACGAGCAGTACTTC
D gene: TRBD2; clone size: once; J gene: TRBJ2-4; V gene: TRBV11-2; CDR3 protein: CASSSAGGGENIQYF; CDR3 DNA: TGTGCCAGCAGTTCAGCGGGAGGGGGAGAAAACATTCAGTACTTC
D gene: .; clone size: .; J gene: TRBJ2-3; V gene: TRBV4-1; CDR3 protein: CASSPSAVDTQYF; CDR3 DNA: TGCGCCAGCAGCCCCTCAGCGGTTGATACGCAGTATTTT
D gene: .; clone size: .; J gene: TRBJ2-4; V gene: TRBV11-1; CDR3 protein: CASSLGQTNIQYF; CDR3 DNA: TGTGCCAGCAGCTTAGGACAGACAAACATTCAGTACTTC
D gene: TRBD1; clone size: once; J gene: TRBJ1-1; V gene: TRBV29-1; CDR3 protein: CSVQSRDRGRIGAEAFF; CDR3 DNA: TGCAGCGTTCAAAGCCGGGACAGGGGGCGGATAGGCGCTGAAGCTTTCTTT
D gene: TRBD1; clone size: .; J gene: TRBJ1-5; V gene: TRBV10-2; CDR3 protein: CASWDRGGNQPQHF; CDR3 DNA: TGCGCCAGCTGGGACAGGGGAGGAAATCAGCCCCAGCATTTT